This T cell receptor beta chain comes out of a study of blood T cell repertoires in COVID-19. Study background: The samples span acute and convalescent COVID-19 from the United States, Italy and Spain.

Deletions cut 6 bases from V and 1 base from J, with 13 bases between. The CDR3 has 13 amino acids. Germline V gene lookup returns CDR1 SQVTM and CDR2 ANQGSEA. The authors' processing: Amplifying reference gene primers gave estimates of nucleated cell counts. Libraries were prepared by immunoSEQ multiplex PCR; TCRdb keeps only in-frame clonotypes and omits some of them. Clonal size and the V and J genes are those of that table, whereas D and trimming came from the DNA. The data contain around 160,000 clones, roughly nine tenths of them singletons. This TCR derives from a man in his late teens or twenties with COVID-19, enrolled during active disease. The V gene is TRBV29-1, the J gene TRBJ2-7, with D maybe TRBD1 (6 bases). Material for sequencing was peripheral blood. CDR3 DNA sequence: TGCAGCGTCATGTCAGGGGAGTCCTACGAGCAGTACTTC. Translating it yields CSVMSGESYEQYF.